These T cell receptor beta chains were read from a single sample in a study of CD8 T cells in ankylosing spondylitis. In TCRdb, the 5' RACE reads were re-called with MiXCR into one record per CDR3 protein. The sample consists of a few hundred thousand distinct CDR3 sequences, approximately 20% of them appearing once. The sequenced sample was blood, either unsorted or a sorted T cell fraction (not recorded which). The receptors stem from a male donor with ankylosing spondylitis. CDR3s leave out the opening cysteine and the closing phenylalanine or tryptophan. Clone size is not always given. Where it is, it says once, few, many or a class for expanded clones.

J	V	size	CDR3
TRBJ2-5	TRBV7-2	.	ASSLPGAIQETQY
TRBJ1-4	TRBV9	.	ASSVDPGGRNEKLF
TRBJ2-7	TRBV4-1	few	ASSLRGTGDYEQY
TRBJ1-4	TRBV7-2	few	ASSRQGAKEKLF
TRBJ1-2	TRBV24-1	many	ATSDSRQTYGYT
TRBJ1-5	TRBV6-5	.	ASSYVHRAEQPQH
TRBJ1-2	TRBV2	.	ASTRLSDNYGYT
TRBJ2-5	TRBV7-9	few	ASLLNRNQETQY
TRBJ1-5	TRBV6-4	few	ASSTLEGWNQPQH
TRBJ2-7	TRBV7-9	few	ASSLSAVGTHEQY
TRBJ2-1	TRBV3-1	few	ASSQFYVSTYNEQF
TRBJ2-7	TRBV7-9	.	ASSLVAGAGYEQY
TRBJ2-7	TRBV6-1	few	ASRTDRGRYEQY
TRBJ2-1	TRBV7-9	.	ASSLNDEQF
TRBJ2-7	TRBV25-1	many	ASSDHYEQY
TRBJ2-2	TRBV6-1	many	ASKGWMPGELF
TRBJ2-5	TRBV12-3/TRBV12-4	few	ASSPWASETQY
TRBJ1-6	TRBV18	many	ASSLSQGTDSPLH
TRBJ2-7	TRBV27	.	ASRVYGSYEQY
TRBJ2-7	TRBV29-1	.	SVEDSGRPTIEQY
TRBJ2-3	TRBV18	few	ASSPSGERTQY
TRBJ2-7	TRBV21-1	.	ASSNLAGVNEQY
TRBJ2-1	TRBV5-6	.	ASMSRAGGHYNEQF
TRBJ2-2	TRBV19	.	ASSSLGLAGELF
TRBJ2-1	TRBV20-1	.	SARLLLAGGNEQF
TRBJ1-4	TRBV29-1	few	SVRQGSGEKLF
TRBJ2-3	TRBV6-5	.	ASSYSRHFDTQY
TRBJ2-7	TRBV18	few	ASSPGQSSYEQY